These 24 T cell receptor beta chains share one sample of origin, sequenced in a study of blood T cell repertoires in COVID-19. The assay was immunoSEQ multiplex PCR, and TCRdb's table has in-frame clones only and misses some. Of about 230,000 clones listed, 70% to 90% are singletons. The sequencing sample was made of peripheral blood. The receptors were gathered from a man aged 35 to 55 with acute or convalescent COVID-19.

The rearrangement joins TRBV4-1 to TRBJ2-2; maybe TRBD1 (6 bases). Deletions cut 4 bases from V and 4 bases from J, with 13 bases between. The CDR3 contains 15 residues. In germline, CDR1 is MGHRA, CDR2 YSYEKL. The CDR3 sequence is CASSPLVGATGELFF. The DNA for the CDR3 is TGCGCCAGCAGCCCGCTTGTGGGGGCCACCGGGGAGCTGTTTTTT.

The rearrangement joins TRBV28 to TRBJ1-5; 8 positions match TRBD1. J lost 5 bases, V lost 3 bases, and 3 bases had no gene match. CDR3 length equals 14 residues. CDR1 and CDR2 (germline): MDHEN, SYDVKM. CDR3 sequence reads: CASSFQGAYQPQHF. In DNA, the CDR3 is TGTGCCAGCAGTTTCCAGGGGGCATATCAGCCCCAGCATTTT.

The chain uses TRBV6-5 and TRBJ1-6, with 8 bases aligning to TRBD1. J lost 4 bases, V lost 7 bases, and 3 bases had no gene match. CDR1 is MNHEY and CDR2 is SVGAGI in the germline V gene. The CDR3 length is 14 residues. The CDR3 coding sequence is TGTGCCAGCAACGGACAGGGTTATAATTCACCCCTCCACTTT. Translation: CASNGQGYNSPLHF.

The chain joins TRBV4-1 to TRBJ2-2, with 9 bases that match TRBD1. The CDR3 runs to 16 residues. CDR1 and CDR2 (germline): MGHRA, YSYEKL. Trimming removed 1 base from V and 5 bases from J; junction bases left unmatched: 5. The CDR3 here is CASSQGGTGMTGELFF. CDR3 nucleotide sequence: TGCGCCAGCAGCCAAGGTGGGACAGGGATGACCGGGGAGCTGTTTTTT.

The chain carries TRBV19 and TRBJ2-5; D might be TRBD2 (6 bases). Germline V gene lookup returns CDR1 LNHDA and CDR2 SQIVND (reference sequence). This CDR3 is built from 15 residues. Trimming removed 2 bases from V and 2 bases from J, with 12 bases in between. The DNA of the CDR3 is TGTGCCAGTAGTATACGGAAACTAGCACAAGAGACCCAGTACTTC. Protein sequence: CASSIRKLAQETQYF.

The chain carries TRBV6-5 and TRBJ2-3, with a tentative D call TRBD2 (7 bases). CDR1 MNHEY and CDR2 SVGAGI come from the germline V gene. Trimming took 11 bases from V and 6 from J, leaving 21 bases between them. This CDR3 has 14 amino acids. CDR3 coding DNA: TGTGCCTCCAAACTGGGGGGGGCCGGGGATACGCAGTATTTT. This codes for CASKLGGAGDTQYF.

CDR3 protein: CASSPRPVDFSSYNEQFF. As DNA, the CDR3 is TGTGCCAGCAGCCCCAGGCCCGTGGACTTCTCCTCCTACAATGAGCAGTTCTTC. The chain couples TRBV9 to TRBJ2-1, with a possible D match to TRBD2 (5 bases). V shed 4 bases and J shed 0 bases, with 20 bases lying between them. Per germline, CDR1 SGDLS and CDR2 YYNGEE. The CDR3 totals 18 residues.

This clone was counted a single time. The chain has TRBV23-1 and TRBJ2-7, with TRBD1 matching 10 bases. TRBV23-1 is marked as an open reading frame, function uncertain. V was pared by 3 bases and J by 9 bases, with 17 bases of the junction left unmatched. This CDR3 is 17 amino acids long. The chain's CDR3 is CASSHLLGTGAKEGQYF. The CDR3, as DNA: TGCGCCAGCAGTCACCTCCTCGGGACAGGGGCCAAGGAGGGGCAGTACTTC.

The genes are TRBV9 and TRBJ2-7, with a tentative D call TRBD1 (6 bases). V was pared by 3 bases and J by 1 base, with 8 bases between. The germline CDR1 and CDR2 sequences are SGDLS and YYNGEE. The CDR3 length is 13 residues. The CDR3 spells CASSGDTSYEQYF. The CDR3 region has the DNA TGTGCCAGCAGCGGGGACACTTCCTACGAGCAGTACTTC.

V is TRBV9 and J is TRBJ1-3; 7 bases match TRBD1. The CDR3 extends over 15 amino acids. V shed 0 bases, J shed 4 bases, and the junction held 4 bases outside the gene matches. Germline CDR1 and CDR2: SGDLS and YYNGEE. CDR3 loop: CASSVEGTAGNTIYF. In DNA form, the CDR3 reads TGTGCCAGCAGCGTAGAGGGGACAGCAGGAAACACCATATATTTT.

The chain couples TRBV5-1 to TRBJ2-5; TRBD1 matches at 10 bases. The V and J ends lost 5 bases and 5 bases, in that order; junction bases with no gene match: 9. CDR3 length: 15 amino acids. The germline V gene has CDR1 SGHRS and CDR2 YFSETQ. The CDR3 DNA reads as TGCGCCAGCAGATCGACAGGGGGCAAGGAGGAGACCCAGTACTTC. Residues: CASRSTGGKEETQYF.

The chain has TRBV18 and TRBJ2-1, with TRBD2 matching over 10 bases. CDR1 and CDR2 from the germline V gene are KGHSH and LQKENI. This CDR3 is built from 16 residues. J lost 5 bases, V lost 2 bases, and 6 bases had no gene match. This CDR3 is CASSPGSGGENNEQFF. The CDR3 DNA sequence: TGTGCCAGCTCACCAGGAAGCGGGGGGGAAAACAATGAGCAGTTCTTC. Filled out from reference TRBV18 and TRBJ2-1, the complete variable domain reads NAGVMQNPRHLVRRRGQEARLRCSPMKGHSHVYWYRQLPEEGLKFMVYLQKENIIDESGMPKERFSAEFPKEGPSILRIQQVVRGDSAAYFCASSPGSGGENNEQFFGPGTRLTVL.

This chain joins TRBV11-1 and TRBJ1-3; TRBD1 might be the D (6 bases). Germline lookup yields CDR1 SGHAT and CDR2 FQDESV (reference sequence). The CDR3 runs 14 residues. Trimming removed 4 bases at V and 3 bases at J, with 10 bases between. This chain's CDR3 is CASSSTGFGNTIYF. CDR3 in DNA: TGTGCCAGCAGCTCTACAGGGTTTGGAAACACCATATATTTT.

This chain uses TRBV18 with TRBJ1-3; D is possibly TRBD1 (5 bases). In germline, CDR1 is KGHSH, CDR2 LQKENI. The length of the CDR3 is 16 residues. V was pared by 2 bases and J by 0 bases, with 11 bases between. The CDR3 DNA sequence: TGTGCCAGCTCACCATGGGAGGGGAGCTCTGGAAACACCATATATTTT. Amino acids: CASSPWEGSSGNTIYF.

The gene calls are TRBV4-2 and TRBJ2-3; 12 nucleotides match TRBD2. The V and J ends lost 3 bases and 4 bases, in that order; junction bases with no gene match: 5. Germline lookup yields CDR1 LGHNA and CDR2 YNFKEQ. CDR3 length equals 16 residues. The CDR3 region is CASSQGRLAGADTQYF. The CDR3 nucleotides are TGTGCCAGCAGCCAGGGAAGACTAGCGGGGGCAGATACGCAGTATTTT.

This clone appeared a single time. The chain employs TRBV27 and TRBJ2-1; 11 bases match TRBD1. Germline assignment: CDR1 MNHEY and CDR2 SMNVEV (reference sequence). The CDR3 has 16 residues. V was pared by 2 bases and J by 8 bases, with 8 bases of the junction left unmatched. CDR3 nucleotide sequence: TGTGCCAGCAGTTTACCACCGGGACAGGGGGGCGATGAGCAGTTCTTC. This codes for CASSLPPGQGGDEQFF.

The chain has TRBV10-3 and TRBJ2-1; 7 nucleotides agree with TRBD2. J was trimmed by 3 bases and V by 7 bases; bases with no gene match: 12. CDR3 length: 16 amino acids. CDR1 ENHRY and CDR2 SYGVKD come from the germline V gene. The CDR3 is CAIMGGETGVYNEQFF. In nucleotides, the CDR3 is TGTGCCATCATGGGGGGGGAAACGGGAGTCTACAATGAGCAGTTCTTC.

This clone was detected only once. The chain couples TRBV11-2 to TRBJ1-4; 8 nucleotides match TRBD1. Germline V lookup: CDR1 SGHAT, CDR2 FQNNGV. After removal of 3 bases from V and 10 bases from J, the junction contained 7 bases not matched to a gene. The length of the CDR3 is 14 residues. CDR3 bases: TGTGCCAGCAGCTTTGGACAGGGTGGCGGAAAACTGTTTTTT. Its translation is CASSFGQGGGKLFF. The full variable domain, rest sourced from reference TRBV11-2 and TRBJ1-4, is EAGVAQSPRYKIIEKRQSVAFWCNPISGHATLYWYQQILGQGPKLLIQFQNNGVVDDSQLPKDRFSAERLKGVDSTLKIQPAKLEDSAVYLCASSFGQGGGKLFFGSGTQLSVL.

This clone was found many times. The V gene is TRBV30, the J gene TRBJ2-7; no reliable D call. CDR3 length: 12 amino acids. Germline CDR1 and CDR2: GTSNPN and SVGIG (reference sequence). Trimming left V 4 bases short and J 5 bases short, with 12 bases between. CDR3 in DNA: TGTGCCTGGAATCACAGCCCCGACGAGCAGTACTTC. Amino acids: CAWNHSPDEQYF. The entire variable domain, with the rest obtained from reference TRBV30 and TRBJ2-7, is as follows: SQTIHQWPATLVQPVGSPLSLECTVEGTSNPNLYWYRQAAGRGLQLLFYSVGIGQISSEVPQNLSASRPQDRQFILSSKKLLLSDSGFYLCAWNHSPDEQYFGPGTRLTVT.

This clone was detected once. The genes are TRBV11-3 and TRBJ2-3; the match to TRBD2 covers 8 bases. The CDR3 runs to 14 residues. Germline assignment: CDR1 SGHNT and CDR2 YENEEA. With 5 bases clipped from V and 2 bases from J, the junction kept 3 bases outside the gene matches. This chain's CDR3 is CASSPGGNTDTQYF. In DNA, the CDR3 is TGTGCCAGCAGCCCGGGGGGGAACACAGATACGCAGTATTTT.

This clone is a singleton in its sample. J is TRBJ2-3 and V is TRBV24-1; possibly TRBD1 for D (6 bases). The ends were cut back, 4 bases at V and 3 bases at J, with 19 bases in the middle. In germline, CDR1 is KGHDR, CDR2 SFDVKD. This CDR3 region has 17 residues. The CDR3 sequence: CATSDTGTFIHTDTQYF. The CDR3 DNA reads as TGTGCCACCAGTGACACCGGGACATTTATACATACAGATACGCAGTATTTT.

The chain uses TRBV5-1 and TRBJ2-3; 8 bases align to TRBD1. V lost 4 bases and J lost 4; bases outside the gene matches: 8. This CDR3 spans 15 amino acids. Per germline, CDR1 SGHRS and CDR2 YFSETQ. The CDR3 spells CASSSLPQGADTQYF. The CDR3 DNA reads TGCGCCAGCAGCAGTTTACCACAGGGGGCAGATACGCAGTATTTT. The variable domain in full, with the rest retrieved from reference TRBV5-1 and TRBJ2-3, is KAGVTQTPRYLIKTRGQQVTLSCSPISGHRSVSWYQQTPGQGLQFLFEYFSETQRNKGNFPGRFSGRQFSNSRSEMNVSTLELGDSALYLCASSSLPQGADTQYFGPGTRLTVL.

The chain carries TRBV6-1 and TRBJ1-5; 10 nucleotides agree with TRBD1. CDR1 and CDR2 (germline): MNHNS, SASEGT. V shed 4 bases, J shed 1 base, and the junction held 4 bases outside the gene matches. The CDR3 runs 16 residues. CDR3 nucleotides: TGTGCCAGCAGTGCCCGGGACAGGGGAAGCAATCAGCCCCAGCATTTT. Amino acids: CASSARDRGSNQPQHF.

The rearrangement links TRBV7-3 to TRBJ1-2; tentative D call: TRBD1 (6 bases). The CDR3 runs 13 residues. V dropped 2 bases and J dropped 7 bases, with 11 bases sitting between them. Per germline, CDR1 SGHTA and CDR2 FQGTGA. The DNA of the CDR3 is TGTGCCAGCAGCTTATTATCAGGGGCTGGCTACACCTTC. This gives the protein CASSLLSGAGYTF.